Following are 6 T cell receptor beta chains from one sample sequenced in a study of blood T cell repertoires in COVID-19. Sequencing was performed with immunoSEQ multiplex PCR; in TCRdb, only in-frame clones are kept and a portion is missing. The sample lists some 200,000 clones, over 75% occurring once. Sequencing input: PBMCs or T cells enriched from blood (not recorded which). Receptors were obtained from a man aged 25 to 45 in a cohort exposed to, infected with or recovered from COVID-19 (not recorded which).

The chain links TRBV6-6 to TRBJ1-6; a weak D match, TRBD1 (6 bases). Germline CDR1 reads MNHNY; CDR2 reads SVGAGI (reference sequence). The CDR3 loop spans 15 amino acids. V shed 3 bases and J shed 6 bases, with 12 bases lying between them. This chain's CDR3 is CASSYGGGSNSPLHF. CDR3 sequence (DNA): TGTGCCAGCAGTTATGGGGGGGGCTCTAATTCACCCCTCCACTTT.

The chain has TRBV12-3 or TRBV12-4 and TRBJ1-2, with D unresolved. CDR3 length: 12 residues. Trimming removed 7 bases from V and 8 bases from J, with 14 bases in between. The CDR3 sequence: CASTLRGNGYTF. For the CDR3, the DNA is TGTGCCAGCACACTGCGGGGAAACGGCTACACCTTC.

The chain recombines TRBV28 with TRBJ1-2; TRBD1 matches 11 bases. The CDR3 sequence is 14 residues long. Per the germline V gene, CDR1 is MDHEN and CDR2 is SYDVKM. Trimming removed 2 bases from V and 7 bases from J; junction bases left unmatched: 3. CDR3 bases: TGTGCCAGCAGTTTAGTGGGACAGGGGGGTGGCTACACCTTC. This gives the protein CASSLVGQGGGYTF.

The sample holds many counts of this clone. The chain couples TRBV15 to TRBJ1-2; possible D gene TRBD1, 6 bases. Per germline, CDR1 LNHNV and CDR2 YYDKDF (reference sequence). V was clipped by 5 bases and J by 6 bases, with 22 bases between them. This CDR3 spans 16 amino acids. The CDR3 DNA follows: TGTGCCACCAGCCTAGACCGCGGGGGGCGCTTGAATGGCTACACCTTC. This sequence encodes CATSLDRGGRLNGYTF. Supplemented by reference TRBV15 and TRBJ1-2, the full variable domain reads DAMVIQNPRYQVTQFGKPVTLSCSQTLNHNVMYWYQQKSSQAPKLLFHYYDKDFNNEADTPDNFQSRRPNTSFCFLDIRSPGLGDTAMYLCATSLDRGGRLNGYTFGSGTRLTVV.

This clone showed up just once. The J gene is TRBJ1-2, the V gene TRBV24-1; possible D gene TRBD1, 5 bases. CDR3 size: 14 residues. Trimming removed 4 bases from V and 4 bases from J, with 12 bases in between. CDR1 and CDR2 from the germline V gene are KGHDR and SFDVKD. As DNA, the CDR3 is TGTGCCACCAGTGACGATAACAGGATCTATGGCTACACCTTC. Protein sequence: CATSDDNRIYGYTF.

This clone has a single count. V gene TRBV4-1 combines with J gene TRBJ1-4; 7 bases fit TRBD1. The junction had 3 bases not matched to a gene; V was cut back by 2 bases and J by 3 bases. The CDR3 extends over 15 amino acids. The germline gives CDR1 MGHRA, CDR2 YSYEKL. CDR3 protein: CASSQPDRANEKLFF. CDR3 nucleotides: TGCGCCAGCAGCCAACCAGACAGGGCTAATGAAAAACTGTTTTTT.